These T cell receptor beta chains were read from a single sample in a study of glioma-infiltrating T cells. TCRdb re-called the multiplex PCR reads through MiXCR, storing one row per CDR3 protein. The sample lists 160,000 or so distinct CDR3 sequences, under 55% occurring once. The sequenced sample was glioma tissue, nonneoplastic brain tissue, or PBMCs (not recorded which). The receptors stem from a human donor with low-grade glioma or glioblastoma, undergoing nonglioma brain surgery, or in good health (not recorded which). Each CDR3 is given with its conserved first and last residue. A D gene is named only where the DNA matches it firmly. The size of a clone is reported for some rows only, either as once, few or many, or as a class for expanded clones.

j_gene: TRBJ2-1; abundance: .; len: 17; v_gene: TRBV27; d_gene: TRBD2; CDR3nt: TGTGCCAGCAGTTTCGGGACTAGCGGGAGCTCCTACAATGAGCAGTTCTTC; CDR3aa: CASSFGTSGSSYNEQFF
j_gene: TRBJ1-1; abundance: many; len: 13; v_gene: TRBV6-1; d_gene: TRBD1; CDR3nt: TGTGCCAGCAGTTCAGACAGGGCCTCTGAAGCTTTCTTT; CDR3aa: CASSSDRASEAFF
j_gene: TRBJ2-7; abundance: many; len: 14; v_gene: TRBV20-1; d_gene: TRBD2; CDR3nt: TGCAGTGCTAGCAGAAGCGGGAGACGGTACGAGCAGTACTTC; CDR3aa: CSASRSGRRYEQYF
j_gene: TRBJ2-2; abundance: few; len: 17; v_gene: TRBV20-1; d_gene: .; CDR3nt: TGCAGTGCCATCCCTAGCAGGAGATACGCGAACACCGGGGAGCTGTTTTTT; CDR3aa: CSAIPSRRYANTGELFF
j_gene: TRBJ1-1; abundance: few; len: 14; v_gene: TRBV29-1; d_gene: .; CDR3nt: TGCAGCTCCAAAATCGGACCGACGAACACTGAAGCTTTCTTT; CDR3aa: CSSKIGPTNTEAFF
j_gene: TRBJ2-3; abundance: .; len: 13; v_gene: TRBV3-1; d_gene: .; CDR3nt: TGTGCCAGCAGCCGGCGGGACACAGATACGCAGTATTTT; CDR3aa: CASSRRDTDTQYF
j_gene: TRBJ2-1; abundance: many; len: 15; v_gene: TRBV19; d_gene: .; CDR3nt: TGTGCCAGTAGTATGTTACAGGACCCCTACAATGAGCAGTTCTTC; CDR3aa: CASSMLQDPYNEQFF
j_gene: TRBJ1-5; abundance: many; len: 14; v_gene: TRBV20-1; d_gene: .; CDR3nt: TGCAGTGCTAGAGCTCAGGGTGGGAATCAGCCCCAGCATTTT; CDR3aa: CSARAQGGNQPQHF
j_gene: TRBJ1-5; abundance: many; len: 16; v_gene: TRBV15; d_gene: .; CDR3nt: TGTGCCACCAGCAGAGATTATAGTAATAGCAATCAGCCCCAGCATTTT; CDR3aa: CATSRDYSNSNQPQHF
j_gene: TRBJ1-1; abundance: few; len: 14; v_gene: TRBV25-1; d_gene: .; CDR3nt: TGTGCCAGCAGTACCGGGCCAAAAGTCGGTGAAGCTTTCTTT; CDR3aa: CASSTGPKVGEAFF
j_gene: TRBJ1-5; abundance: .; len: 14; v_gene: TRBV27; d_gene: .; CDR3nt: TGTGCCAGCAGTTTGCTGGGGTTCAATCATCCCCAGCATTTT; CDR3aa: CASSLLGFNHPQHF
j_gene: TRBJ2-2; abundance: many; len: 12; v_gene: TRBV28; d_gene: .; CDR3nt: TGTGCCAGCAGCCTAGCCAACGGGGAGCTGTTTTTT; CDR3aa: CASSLANGELFF
j_gene: TRBJ2-7; abundance: .; len: 16; v_gene: TRBV5-1; d_gene: TRBD2; CDR3nt: TGCGCCAGCAGCTCCGTAGCGGGAGGAACCTACAATGGGCAGTACTTC; CDR3aa: CASSSVAGGTYNGQYF
j_gene: TRBJ2-7; abundance: .; len: 14; v_gene: TRBV20-1; d_gene: .; CDR3nt: TGCAGTGCTAGGCTTGGTGCGGGCACATACGAGCAGTACTTC; CDR3aa: CSARLGAGTYEQYF
j_gene: TRBJ2-7; abundance: .; len: 14; v_gene: TRBV20-1; d_gene: TRBD2; CDR3nt: TGCAGTGCTAGCGTGGGACTAGCGGGATACGAGCAGTACTTC; CDR3aa: CSASVGLAGYEQYF
j_gene: TRBJ2-7; abundance: .; len: 15; v_gene: TRBV2; d_gene: TRBD2; CDR3nt: TGTGCCAGCAGCCCCGTGGCTAGCGGGAGATACGAGCAGTACTTC; CDR3aa: CASSPVASGRYEQYF
j_gene: TRBJ2-3; abundance: many; len: 13; v_gene: TRBV20-1; d_gene: .; CDR3nt: TGCAGTGCACGGGGCGAGGGGACAGATACGCAGTATTTT; CDR3aa: CSARGEGTDTQYF
j_gene: TRBJ1-1; abundance: many; len: 17; v_gene: TRBV4-2; d_gene: .; CDR3nt: TGTGCCAGCAGCCAAGAGGGTGGCAGGGATGAGGGCACTGAAGCTTTCTTT; CDR3aa: CASSQEGGRDEGTEAFF
j_gene: TRBJ2-2; abundance: .; len: 15; v_gene: TRBV2; d_gene: TRBD1; CDR3nt: TGTGCCAGCAGTGTGGACAGGGTTAGCACCGGGGAGCTGTTTTTT; CDR3aa: CASSVDRVSTGELFF
j_gene: TRBJ1-4; abundance: many; len: 16; v_gene: TRBV25-1; d_gene: TRBD1; CDR3nt: TGTGCCAGCAGTGAAGATGGGACAGGAGGGTTCGAAAAACTGTTTTTT; CDR3aa: CASSEDGTGGFEKLFF
j_gene: TRBJ1-1; abundance: .; len: 11; v_gene: TRBV29-1; d_gene: .; CDR3nt: TGCAGCGTTCTGGTGAACACTGAAGCTTTCTTT; CDR3aa: CSVLVNTEAFF
j_gene: TRBJ1-1; abundance: .; len: 13; v_gene: TRBV24-1; d_gene: .; CDR3nt: TGTGCCACCAGTCACCCAAGGACTATGTTGGATTTCTTT; CDR3aa: CATSHPRTMLDFF
j_gene: TRBJ1-1; abundance: .; len: 14; v_gene: TRBV2; d_gene: TRBD1; CDR3nt: TGTGCCAGCAGTGTCCGGGACAGAAACACTGAAGCTTTCTTT; CDR3aa: CASSVRDRNTEAFF
j_gene: TRBJ2-7; abundance: many; len: 15; v_gene: TRBV6-1; d_gene: TRBD2; CDR3nt: TGTGCCAGCAGTCCGCAGCGGGAGGACTCCTACGAGCAGTACTTC; CDR3aa: CASSPQREDSYEQYF
j_gene: TRBJ1-4; abundance: many; len: 17; v_gene: TRBV28; d_gene: .; CDR3nt: TGTGCCAGCAGCTCCCCACGGCCTTTTGCAACTAATGAAAAACTGTTTTTT; CDR3aa: CASSSPRPFATNEKLFF
j_gene: TRBJ2-3; abundance: .; len: 12; v_gene: TRBV2; d_gene: .; CDR3nt: TGTGCCAGCAGAATTAGCGAAGATACGCAGGATTTT; CDR3aa: CASRISEDTQDF
j_gene: TRBJ2-7; abundance: .; len: 14; v_gene: TRBV19; d_gene: .; CDR3nt: TGTGCCAGTAGTACCCCTGGCGGGACGGACGAGCAGTACTTC; CDR3aa: CASSTPGGTDEQYF
j_gene: TRBJ2-3; abundance: many; len: 14; v_gene: TRBV24-1; d_gene: .; CDR3nt: TGTGCCACCAGTGACCGACTAATCTCAGATACGCAGTATTTT; CDR3aa: CATSDRLISDTQYF
j_gene: TRBJ1-1; abundance: .; len: 13; v_gene: TRBV12-3/TRBV12-4; d_gene: .; CDR3nt: TGTGCCAGCAGCCCTCAGGCTTTCACTGAAGCTTTCTTT; CDR3aa: CASSPQAFTEAFF
j_gene: TRBJ2-2; abundance: once; len: 13; v_gene: TRBV2; d_gene: .; CDR3nt: TGTGCCAGCAGTTCTGACAATTCCGGGGAGCTGTTTTTT; CDR3aa: CASSSDNSGELFF
j_gene: TRBJ2-7; abundance: .; len: 16; v_gene: TRBV28; d_gene: .; CDR3nt: TGTGCCAGCAGCCAAAACACCTGGGGGGCCGCCTACGAGCAGTACTTC; CDR3aa: CASSQNTWGAAYEQYF
j_gene: TRBJ1-5; abundance: .; len: 12; v_gene: TRBV6-1; d_gene: TRBD1; CDR3nt: TGTGCCAGCCGGGACAGGGATCAGCCCCAGCATTTT; CDR3aa: CASRDRDQPQHF
j_gene: TRBJ2-7; abundance: few; len: 15; v_gene: TRBV7-2; d_gene: TRBD2; CDR3nt: TGTGCCAGCAGCTTAGTCTCCGGGACTAGCTACGAGCAGTACTTC; CDR3aa: CASSLVSGTSYEQYF
j_gene: TRBJ1-2; abundance: .; len: 11; v_gene: TRBV29-1; d_gene: .; CDR3nt: TGCAGCGTTGAGGGGGACTATGGCTACACCTTC; CDR3aa: CSVEGDYGYTF
j_gene: TRBJ1-1; abundance: many; len: 15; v_gene: TRBV7-6; d_gene: .; CDR3nt: TGTGCCAGCAGCCAGGACAGCAATATGAACACTGAAGCTTTCTTT; CDR3aa: CASSQDSNMNTEAFF
j_gene: TRBJ1-5; abundance: many; len: 14; v_gene: TRBV20-1; d_gene: .; CDR3nt: TGCAGTGCTAGGGAGGGACTTAGCAATCAGCCCCAGCATTTT; CDR3aa: CSAREGLSNQPQHF
j_gene: TRBJ2-3; abundance: .; len: 17; v_gene: TRBV14; d_gene: TRBD2; CDR3nt: TGTGCCAGCAGACAAGATATTTCGGGAGCGGGGACAGATACGCAGTATTTT; CDR3aa: CASRQDISGAGTDTQYF
j_gene: TRBJ2-1; abundance: .; len: 16; v_gene: TRBV5-1; d_gene: .; CDR3nt: TGCGTTAGCAGCCCCAACAGGGCCTTCTCCTACAATGAGCAGTTCTTC; CDR3aa: CVSSPNRAFSYNEQFF
j_gene: TRBJ1-1; abundance: many; len: 11; v_gene: TRBV20-1; d_gene: .; CDR3nt: TGCAGTGCTGGGGGGAACACTGAAGCTTTCTTT; CDR3aa: CSAGGNTEAFF
j_gene: TRBJ1-2; abundance: many; len: 14; v_gene: TRBV28; d_gene: .; CDR3nt: TGTGCCAGCAGTTTAGATCAGGGCAACTATGGCTACACCTTC; CDR3aa: CASSLDQGNYGYTF
j_gene: TRBJ2-1; abundance: .; len: 16; v_gene: TRBV7-6; d_gene: TRBD1; CDR3nt: TGTGCCAGCAGCTTAGACGGTGGGACAGGGGGCTACGAGCAGTTCTTC; CDR3aa: CASSLDGGTGGYEQFF
j_gene: TRBJ2-7; abundance: many; len: 16; v_gene: TRBV4-1; d_gene: TRBD2; CDR3nt: TGCGCCAGCAGCCAAAGCGGACTAGCGGGTGATTACGAGCAGTACTTC; CDR3aa: CASSQSGLAGDYEQYF
j_gene: TRBJ2-7; abundance: many; len: 14; v_gene: TRBV6-1; d_gene: .; CDR3nt: TGTGCCAGCAGTGAGGCCTCGTCTGGGCTCGAGCAGTACTTC; CDR3aa: CASSEASSGLEQYF
j_gene: TRBJ1-6; abundance: many; len: 18; v_gene: TRBV15; d_gene: .; CDR3nt: TGTGCCACCAGCAGAGATGACCTGGGAAACAGATATAATTCACCCCTCCACTTT; CDR3aa: CATSRDDLGNRYNSPLHF
j_gene: TRBJ1-1; abundance: many; len: 14; v_gene: TRBV28; d_gene: TRBD1; CDR3nt: TGTGCCAGCAGAACAGGGGGCTTAGGTGCTGAAGCTTTCTTT; CDR3aa: CASRTGGLGAEAFF
j_gene: TRBJ2-7; abundance: .; len: 13; v_gene: TRBV18; d_gene: .; CDR3nt: TGTGCCAGCTCATCAATCATAGGAGCCGAGCAGTACTTC; CDR3aa: CASSSIIGAEQYF